This T cell receptor (beta chain) was sequenced for a study of identical twins. In regard to this clonotype: The target antigen is unknown.

From the 5' RACE reads, TCRdb called clonotypes with MiXCR, one entry per CDR3 protein. The repertoire consists of 1.5 million or so distinct CDR3 sequences, with 32% occurring once and the leading ten covering approximately 0.25%. The study's findings and limits: Twins shared out-of-frame alpha sequences with excess low generation probability. Less excess twin sharing appeared in beta out-of-frame sequences. Fewer insertions characterized abundant cord blood beta clonotypes, whereas memory repertoires showed none.

The CDR3 contains 15 residues. CDR1 is SGHTA and CDR2 is FQGNSA in the germline V gene. V shed 4 bases and J shed 3 bases, with 10 bases lying between them. There were only healthy Caucasians among the donors. Sequencing was done on a sample of cord blood. V is TRBV7-2 and J is TRBJ1-6; possibly TRBD1 for D (5 bases). This sequence was found in a newborn girl in good health. CDR3 nucleotide sequence: TGTGCCAGCAGCTCCCGGGGGGGCTATAATTCACCCCTCCACTTT. It yields the protein CASSSRGGYNSPLHF. Supplemented by reference TRBV7-2 and TRBJ1-6, the full variable domain reads GAGVSQSPSNKVTEKGKDVELRCDPISGHTALYWYRQSLGQGLEFLIYFQGNSAPDKSGLPSDRFSAERTGGSVSTLTIQRTQQEDSAVYLCASSSRGGYNSPLHFGNGTRLTVT.